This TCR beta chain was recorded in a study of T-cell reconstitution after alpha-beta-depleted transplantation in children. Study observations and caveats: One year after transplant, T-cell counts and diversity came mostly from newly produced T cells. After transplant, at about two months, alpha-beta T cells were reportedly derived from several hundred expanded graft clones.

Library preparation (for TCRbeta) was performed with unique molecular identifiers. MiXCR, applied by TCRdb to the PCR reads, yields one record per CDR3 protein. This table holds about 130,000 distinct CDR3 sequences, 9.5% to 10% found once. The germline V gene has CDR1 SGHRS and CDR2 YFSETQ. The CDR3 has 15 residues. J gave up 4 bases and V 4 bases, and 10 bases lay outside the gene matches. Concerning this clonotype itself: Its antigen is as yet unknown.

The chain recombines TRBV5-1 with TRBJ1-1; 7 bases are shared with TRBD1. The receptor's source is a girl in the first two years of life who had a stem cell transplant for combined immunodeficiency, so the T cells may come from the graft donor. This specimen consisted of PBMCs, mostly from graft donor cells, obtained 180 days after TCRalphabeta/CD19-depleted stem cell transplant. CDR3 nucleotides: TGCGCCAGCAGCCCTGACAGGGAGAGGAGCACTGAAGCTTTCTTT. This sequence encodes CASSPDRERSTEAFF.